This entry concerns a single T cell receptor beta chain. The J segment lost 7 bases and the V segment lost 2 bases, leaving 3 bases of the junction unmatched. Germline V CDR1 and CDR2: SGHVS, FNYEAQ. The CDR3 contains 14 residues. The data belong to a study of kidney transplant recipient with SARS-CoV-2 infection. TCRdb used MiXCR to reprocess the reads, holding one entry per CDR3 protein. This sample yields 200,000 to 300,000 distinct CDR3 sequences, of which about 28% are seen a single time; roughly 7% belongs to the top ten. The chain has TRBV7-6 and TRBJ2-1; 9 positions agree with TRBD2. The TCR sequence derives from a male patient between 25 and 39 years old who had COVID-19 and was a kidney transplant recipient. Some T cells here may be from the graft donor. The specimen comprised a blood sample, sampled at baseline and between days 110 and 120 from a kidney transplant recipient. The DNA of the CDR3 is TGTGCCAGCAGCTTATGGCGGGGGGGGAATGAGCAGTTCTTC. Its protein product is CASSLWRGGNEQFF.